This is a list of T cell receptor beta chains from one sample in a study of cytomegalovirus exposure and HLA in healthy donors. Clones were read by immunoSEQ multiplex PCR, and TCRdb kept only the in-frame ones, dropping some. This table has about 92,000 clones, roughly 86% appearing once. The sample taken for sequencing was PBMCs. The receptors were sampled from a woman under 30 in good health and CMV-seropositive. CDR3s include the opening cysteine and the closing phenylalanine or tryptophan. Each record gives: D gene, clone size, J gene, V gene, CDR3 protein, CDR3 DNA. A D gene is named only where the DNA matches it firmly. A row's size may be missing; if present it is once, few, many or a size class.

>.|.|TRBJ2-1|TRBV11-3
CASSYRLGPYNEQFF
TGTGCCAGCAGCTATCGACTAGGTCCCTACAATGAGCAGTTCTTC
>.|few|TRBJ2-2|TRBV12-5
CASGTGWNTGELFF
TGTGCTAGTGGCACCGGTTGGAACACCGGGGAGCTGTTTTTT
>TRBD1|.|TRBJ1-4|TRBV19
CASSIRGGQNEKLFF
TGTGCCAGTAGTATCCGAGGGGGACAGAATGAAAAACTGTTTTTT
>TRBD1|.|TRBJ1-4|TRBV2
CASTHRDRGEKLFF
TGTGCCAGCACCCACCGGGACAGGGGTGAAAAACTGTTTTTT
>.|.|TRBJ1-5|TRBV6-5
CASSYSYLGDQPQHF
TGTGCCAGCAGTTACAGTTATTTAGGAGATCAGCCCCAGCATTTT
>.|.|TRBJ2-3|TRBV29-1
CSVAGGGTDTQYF
TGCAGCGTCGCCGGAGGCGGGACAGATACGCAGTATTTT
>.|.|TRBJ2-7|TRBV11-3
CASSLDGGLSYEQYF
TGTGCCAGCAGCTTAGACGGGGGGCTCTCCTACGAGCAGTACTTC
>.|.|TRBJ1-5|TRBV6-5
CASSKRDGYQPQHF
TGTGCCAGCAGTAAGCGGGACGGTTATCAGCCCCAGCATTTT
>.|.|TRBJ1-1|TRBV5-1
CASSVDSWNTEAFF
TGCGCCAGCAGCGTGGACAGCTGGAACACTGAAGCTTTCTTT
>TRBD1|.|TRBJ1-1|TRBV19
CASSIRTGSTEAFF
TGTGCCAGTAGTATCCGGACAGGGTCCACTGAAGCTTTCTTT
>TRBD1|.|TRBJ1-1|TRBV18
CASSADRVGTEAFF
TGTGCCAGCTCAGCCGACAGGGTGGGCACTGAAGCTTTCTTT
>TRBD2|.|TRBJ2-5|TRBV5-4
CASSLGGGRIEETQYF
TGTGCCAGCAGCTTGGGGGGCGGGAGAATAGAAGAGACCCAGTACTTC
>TRBD1|.|TRBJ1-2|TRBV11-2
CASSLVGGQSYGYTF
TGTGCCAGCAGCTTAGTAGGGGGACAGTCCTATGGCTACACCTTC
>.|.|TRBJ2-7|TRBV4-1
CASSQVDRQLYEQYF
TGCGCCAGCAGCCAAGTAGACAGACAACTTTACGAGCAGTACTTC
>TRBD2|.|TRBJ2-5|TRBV4-2
CASSQARSGEETQYF
TGTGCCAGCAGCCAAGCCAGGAGCGGGGAAGAGACCCAGTACTTC
>.|.|TRBJ2-1|TRBV9
CASSVGGRVNEQFF
TGTGCCAGCAGCGTAGGTGGGAGAGTAAATGAGCAGTTCTTC
>.|.|TRBJ1-1|TRBV27
CASSSPRRQANTEAFF
TGTGCCAGCAGTTCCCCCAGACGACAGGCGAACACTGAAGCTTTCTTT
>.|.|TRBJ2-3|TRBV7-9
CASSSSLADTQYF
TGTGCCAGCAGCTCCTCACTAGCAGATACGCAGTATTTT
>.|.|TRBJ1-3|TRBV11-2
CASRQTTASGNTIYF
TGTGCCAGCAGACAGACCACAGCCTCTGGAAACACCATATATTTT
>TRBD2|few|TRBJ2-1|TRBV19
CASSKGLADYNEQFF
TGTGCCAGTAGTAAGGGACTAGCGGATTACAATGAGCAGTTCTTC
>TRBD1|.|TRBJ1-2|TRBV6-4
CASSLSPGQAYGYTF
TGTGCCAGCTCCCTCTCGCCGGGACAGGCCTATGGCTACACCTTC
>TRBD1|.|TRBJ2-3|TRBV5-7
CASRRLTGGEGFGQYF
TGTGCCAGCAGGCGCCTAACAGGGGGCGAGGGTTTCGGGCAGTATTTT
>TRBD1|.|TRBJ1-4|TRBV7-6
CASSLRVQGAREKLFF
TGTGCCAGCAGCTTACGGGTACAGGGGGCGCGTGAAAAACTGTTTTTT
>.|.|TRBJ1-4|TRBV7-2
CASSFQGSTEKLFF
TGTGCCAGCAGCTTTCAGGGTTCCACTGAAAAACTGTTTTTT
>.|.|TRBJ1-1|TRBV10-3
CASTQGRGTEAFF
TGTGCCAGCACACAGGGTCGAGGCACTGAAGCTTTCTTT
>.|.|TRBJ1-1|TRBV7-9
CASSLEQVNTEAFF
TGTGCCAGCAGCTTAGAGCAGGTCAACACTGAAGCTTTCTTT
>TRBD2|.|TRBJ2-1|TRBV10-3
CAIRSGGNEQFF
TGTGCCATCAGGTCGGGGGGAAATGAGCAGTTCTTC
>TRBD1|.|TRBJ1-5|TRBV6-1
CASSERQGYGQPQHF
TGTGCCAGCAGTGAAAGACAGGGGTACGGTCAGCCCCAGCATTTT
>TRBD2|.|TRBJ2-1|TRBV5-1
CASSFGGGRNEQFF
TGCGCCAGCAGCTTCGGGGGAGGGCGGAATGAGCAGTTCTTC
>.|.|TRBJ2-1|TRBV15
CATSRDEEALRLNEQFF
TGTGCCACCAGCAGAGATGAAGAGGCGCTACGGCTCAATGAGCAGTTCTTC
>TRBD1|once|TRBJ1-1|TRBV27
CASSPSPTGVTEAFF
TGTGCCAGCAGCCCATCCCCGACAGGGGTTACTGAAGCTTTCTTT
>TRBD1|.|TRBJ2-5|TRBV5-6
CASSFVSGGRETQYF
TGTGCCAGCAGCTTTGTGTCAGGGGGCAGGGAGACCCAGTACTTC
>.|.|TRBJ1-2|TRBV18
CASSPTIDSYYGYTF
TGTGCCAGCTCCCCCACCATAGACAGCTACTATGGCTACACCTTC
>.|once|TRBJ1-2|TRBV6-1
CASSRGGDGYTF
TGTGCCAGCAGTCGAGGCGGGGATGGCTACACCTTC
>.|.|TRBJ2-2|TRBV13
CASSPILQGSSGELFF
TGTGCCAGCAGCCCCATCCTACAGGGAAGTAGCGGGGAGCTGTTTTTT
>.|few|TRBJ1-4|TRBV4-1
CASSQAGAGTSEKLFF
TGCGCCAGCAGCCAAGCAGGGGCAGGGACCAGCGAAAAACTGTTTTTT
>.|.|TRBJ1-2|TRBV5-1
CASSSGLIGYGYTF
TGCGCCAGCAGCTCCGGACTCATTGGGTATGGCTACACCTTC
>TRBD1|.|TRBJ2-3|TRBV19
CASSTTERDRVTDTQYF
TGTGCCAGTAGCACAACAGAGCGGGACAGGGTGACAGATACGCAGTATTTT
>.|few|TRBJ1-4|TRBV28
CASREGGGTNEKLFF
TGTGCCAGCAGGGAGGGCGGGGGTACTAATGAAAAACTGTTTTTT
>.|.|TRBJ1-2|TRBV2
CASRSTERGGYTF
TGTGCCAGCAGGTCGACGGAGCGAGGGGGCTACACCTTC
>.|.|TRBJ2-3|TRBV5-1
CASSRPPTDSTDTQYF
TGCGCCAGCAGCCGTCCCCCGACAGATAGCACAGATACGCAGTATTTT